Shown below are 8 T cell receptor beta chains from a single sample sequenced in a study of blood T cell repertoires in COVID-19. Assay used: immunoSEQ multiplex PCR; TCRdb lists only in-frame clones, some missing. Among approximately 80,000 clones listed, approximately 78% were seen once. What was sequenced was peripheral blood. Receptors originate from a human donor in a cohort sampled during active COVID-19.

The CDR3 loop reads CASSKGADTGELFF. DNA of the CDR3: TGTGCCAGCAGTAAGGGGGCCGACACCGGGGAGCTGTTTTTT. This chain uses TRBV6-4 with TRBJ2-2; TRBD1 matches 7 bases. This CDR3 spans 14 amino acids. J was trimmed by 3 bases and V by 5 bases; bases with no gene match: 3. The germline CDR1 and CDR2 sequences are MRHNA and SNTAGT.

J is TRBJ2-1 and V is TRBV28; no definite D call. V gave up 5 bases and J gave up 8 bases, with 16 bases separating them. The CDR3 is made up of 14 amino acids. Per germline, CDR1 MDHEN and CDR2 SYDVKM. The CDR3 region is CASSLRIAEDEQFF. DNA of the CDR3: TGTGCCAGCAGTCTGCGGATAGCTGAGGATGAGCAGTTCTTC.

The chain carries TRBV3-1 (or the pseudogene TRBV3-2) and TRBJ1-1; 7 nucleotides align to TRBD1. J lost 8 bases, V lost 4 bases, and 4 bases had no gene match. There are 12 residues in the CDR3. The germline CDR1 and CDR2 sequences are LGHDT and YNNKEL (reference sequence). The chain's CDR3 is CASSRTGDEAFF. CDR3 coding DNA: TGTGCCAGCAGCCGTACAGGGGACGAAGCTTTCTTT.

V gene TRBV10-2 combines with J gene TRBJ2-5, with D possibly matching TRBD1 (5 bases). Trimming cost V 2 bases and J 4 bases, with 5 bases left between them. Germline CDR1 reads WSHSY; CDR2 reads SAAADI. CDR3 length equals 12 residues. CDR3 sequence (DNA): TGCGCCAGCAGTGAGGGGGCAGAGACCCAGTACTTC. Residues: CASSEGAETQYF.

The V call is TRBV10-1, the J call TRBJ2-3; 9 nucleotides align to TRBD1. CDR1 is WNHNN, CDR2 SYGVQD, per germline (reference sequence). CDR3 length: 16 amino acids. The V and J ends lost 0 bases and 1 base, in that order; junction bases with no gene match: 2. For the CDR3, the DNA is TGCGCCAGCAGTGAGTCGTACAGGGGGCGCACAGATACGCAGTATTTT. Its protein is CASSESYRGRTDTQYF.

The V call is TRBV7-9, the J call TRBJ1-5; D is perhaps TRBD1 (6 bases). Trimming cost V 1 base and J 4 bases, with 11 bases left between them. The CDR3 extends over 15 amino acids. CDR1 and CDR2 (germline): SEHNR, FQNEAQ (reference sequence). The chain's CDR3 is CASSLGGGANQPQHF. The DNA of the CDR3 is TGTGCCAGCAGCTTAGGAGGGGGGGCGAATCAGCCCCAGCATTTT.

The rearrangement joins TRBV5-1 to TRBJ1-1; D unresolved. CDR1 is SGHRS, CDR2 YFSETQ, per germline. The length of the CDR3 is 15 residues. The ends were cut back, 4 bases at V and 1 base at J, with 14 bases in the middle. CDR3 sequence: CASSPAHGANTEAFF. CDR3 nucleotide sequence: TGCGCCAGCAGCCCCGCCCACGGAGCGAACACTGAAGCTTTCTTT.

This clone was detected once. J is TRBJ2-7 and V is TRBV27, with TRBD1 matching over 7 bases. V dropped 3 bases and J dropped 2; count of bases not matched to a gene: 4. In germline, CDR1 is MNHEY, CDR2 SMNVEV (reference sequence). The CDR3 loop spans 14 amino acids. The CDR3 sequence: CASSFRQGPYEQYF. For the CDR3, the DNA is TGTGCCAGCAGTTTCCGACAGGGACCCTACGAGCAGTACTTC.